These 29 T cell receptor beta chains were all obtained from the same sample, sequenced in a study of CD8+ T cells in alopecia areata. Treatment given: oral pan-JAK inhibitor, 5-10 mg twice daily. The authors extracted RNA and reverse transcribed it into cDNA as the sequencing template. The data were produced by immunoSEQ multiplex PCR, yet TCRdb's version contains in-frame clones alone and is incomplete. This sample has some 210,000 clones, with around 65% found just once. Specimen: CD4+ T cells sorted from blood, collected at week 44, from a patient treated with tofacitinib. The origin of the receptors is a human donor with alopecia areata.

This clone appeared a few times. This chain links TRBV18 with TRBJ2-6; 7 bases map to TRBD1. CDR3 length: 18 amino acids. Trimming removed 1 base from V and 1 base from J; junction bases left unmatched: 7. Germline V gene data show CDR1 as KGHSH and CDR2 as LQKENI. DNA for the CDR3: TGTGCCAGCTCACCACTATCCGGGACAGCATCTGGGGCCAACGTCCTGACTTTC. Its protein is CASSPLSGTASGANVLTF. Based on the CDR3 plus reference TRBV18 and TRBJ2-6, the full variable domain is NAGVMQNPRHLVRRRGQEARLRCSPMKGHSHVYWYRQLPEEGLKFMVYLQKENIIDESGMPKERFSAEFPKEGPSILRIQQVVRGDSAAYFCASSPLSGTASGANVLTFGAGSRLTVL.

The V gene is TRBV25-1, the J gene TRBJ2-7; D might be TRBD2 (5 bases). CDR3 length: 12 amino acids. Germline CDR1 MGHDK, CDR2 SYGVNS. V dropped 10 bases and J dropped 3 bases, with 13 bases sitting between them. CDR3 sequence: CATEGYVYEQYF. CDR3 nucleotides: TGTGCCACTGAGGGTTATGTCTACGAGCAGTACTTC.

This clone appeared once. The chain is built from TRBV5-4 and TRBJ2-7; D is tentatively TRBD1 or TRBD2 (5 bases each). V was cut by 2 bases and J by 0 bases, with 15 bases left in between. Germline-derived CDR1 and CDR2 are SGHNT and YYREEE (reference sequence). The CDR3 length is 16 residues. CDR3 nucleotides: TGTGCCAGCAGCTTATCAGGGACCGTCCTCTCCTACGAGCAGTACTTC. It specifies CASSLSGTVLSYEQYF. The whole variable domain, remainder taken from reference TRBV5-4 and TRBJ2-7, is ETGVTQSPTHLIKTRGQQVTLRCSSQSGHNTVSWYQQALGQGPQFIFQYYREEENGRGNFPPRFSGLQFPNYSSELNVNALELDDSALYLCASSLSGTVLSYEQYFGPGTRLTVT.

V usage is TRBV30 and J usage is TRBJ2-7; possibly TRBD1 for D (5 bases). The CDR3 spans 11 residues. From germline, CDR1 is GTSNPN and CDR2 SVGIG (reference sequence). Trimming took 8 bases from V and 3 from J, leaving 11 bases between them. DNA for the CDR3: TGTGCCATCAAGGGGCTCTACGAGCAGTACTTC. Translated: CAIKGLYEQYF.

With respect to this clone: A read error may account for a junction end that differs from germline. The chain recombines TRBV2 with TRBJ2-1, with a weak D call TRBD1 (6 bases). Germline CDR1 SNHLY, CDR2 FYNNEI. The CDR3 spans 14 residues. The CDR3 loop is CASSEGQPNYEQFF. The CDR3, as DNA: TGTGCCAGCAGCGAAGGACAGCCAAACTATGAGCAGTTCTTC.

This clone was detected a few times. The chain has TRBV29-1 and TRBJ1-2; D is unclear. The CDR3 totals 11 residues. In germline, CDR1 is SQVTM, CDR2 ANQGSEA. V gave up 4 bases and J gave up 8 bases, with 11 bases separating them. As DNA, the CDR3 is TGCAGCGTTGTTCTCGGGCACGGCTACACCTTC. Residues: CSVVLGHGYTF.

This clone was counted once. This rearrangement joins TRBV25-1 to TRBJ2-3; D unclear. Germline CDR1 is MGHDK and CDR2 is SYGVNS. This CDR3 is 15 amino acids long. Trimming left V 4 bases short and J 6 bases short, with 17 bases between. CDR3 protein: CASSGRGERRDTQYF. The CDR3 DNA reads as TGTGCCAGCAGTGGTCGAGGAGAGCGCAGGGATACGCAGTATTTT.

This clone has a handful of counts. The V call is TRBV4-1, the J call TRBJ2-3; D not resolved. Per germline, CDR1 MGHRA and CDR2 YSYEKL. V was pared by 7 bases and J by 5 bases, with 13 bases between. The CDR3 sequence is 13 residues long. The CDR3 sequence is CASTLDVGDTQYF. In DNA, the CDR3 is TGCGCCAGCACCCTCGATGTTGGAGATACGCAGTATTTT.

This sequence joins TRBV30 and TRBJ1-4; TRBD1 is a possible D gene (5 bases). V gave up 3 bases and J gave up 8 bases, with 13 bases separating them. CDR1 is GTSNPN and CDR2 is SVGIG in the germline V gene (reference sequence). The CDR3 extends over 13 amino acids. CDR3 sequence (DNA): TGTGCCTGGAGGAGCAGGGAGGAGGAAAAACTGTTTTTT. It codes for CAWRSREEEKLFF.

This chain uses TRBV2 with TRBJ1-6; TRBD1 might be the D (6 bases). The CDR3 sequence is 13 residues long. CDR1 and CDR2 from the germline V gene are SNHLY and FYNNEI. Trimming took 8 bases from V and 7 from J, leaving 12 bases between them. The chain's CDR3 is CASAFQGNSPLHF. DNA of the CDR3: TGTGCCAGCGCCTTTCAGGGGAATTCACCCCTCCACTTT.

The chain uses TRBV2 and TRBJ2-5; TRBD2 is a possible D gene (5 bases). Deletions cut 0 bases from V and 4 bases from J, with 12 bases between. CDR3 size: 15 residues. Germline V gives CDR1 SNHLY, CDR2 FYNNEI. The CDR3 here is CASSEALPSPETQYF. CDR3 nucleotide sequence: TGTGCCAGCAGTGAAGCGCTTCCTAGCCCAGAGACCCAGTACTTC.

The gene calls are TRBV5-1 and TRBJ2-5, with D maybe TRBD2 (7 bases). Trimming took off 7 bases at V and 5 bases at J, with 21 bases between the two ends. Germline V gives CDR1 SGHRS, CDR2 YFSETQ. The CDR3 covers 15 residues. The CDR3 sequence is CASRLGGPRQETQYF. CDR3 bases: TGCGCCAGCCGGTTGGGGGGGCCTAGGCAGGAGACCCAGTACTTC.

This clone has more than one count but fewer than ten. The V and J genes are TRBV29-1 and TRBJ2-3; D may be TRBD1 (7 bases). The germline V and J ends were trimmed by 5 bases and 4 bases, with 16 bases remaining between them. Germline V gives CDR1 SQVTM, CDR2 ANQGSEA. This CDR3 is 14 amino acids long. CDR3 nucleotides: TGCAGCGTTCGGGACTCAGGGGGAGCAGATACGCAGTATTTT. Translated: CSVRDSGGADTQYF.

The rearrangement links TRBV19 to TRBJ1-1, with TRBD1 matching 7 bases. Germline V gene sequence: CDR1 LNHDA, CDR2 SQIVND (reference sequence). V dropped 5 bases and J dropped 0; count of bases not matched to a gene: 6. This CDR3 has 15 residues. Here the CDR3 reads CASSSRTGMNTEAFF. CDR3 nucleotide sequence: TGTGCCAGTAGTTCTCGGACAGGAATGAACACTGAAGCTTTCTTT.

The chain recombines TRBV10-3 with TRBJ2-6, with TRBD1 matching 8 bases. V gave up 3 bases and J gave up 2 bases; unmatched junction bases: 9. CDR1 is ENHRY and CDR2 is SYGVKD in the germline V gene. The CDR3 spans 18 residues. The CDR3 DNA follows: TGTGCCATCAGTGACCGGGACAGGCGGCCTCCTGGGGCCAACGTCCTGACTTTC. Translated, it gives CAISDRDRRPPGANVLTF.

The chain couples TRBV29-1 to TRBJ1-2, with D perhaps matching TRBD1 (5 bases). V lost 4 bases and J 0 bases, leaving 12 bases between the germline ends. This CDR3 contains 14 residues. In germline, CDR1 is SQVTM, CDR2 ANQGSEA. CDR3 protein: CSVVAQGSNYGYTF. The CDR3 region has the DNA TGCAGCGTTGTGGCGCAGGGATCTAACTATGGCTACACCTTC.

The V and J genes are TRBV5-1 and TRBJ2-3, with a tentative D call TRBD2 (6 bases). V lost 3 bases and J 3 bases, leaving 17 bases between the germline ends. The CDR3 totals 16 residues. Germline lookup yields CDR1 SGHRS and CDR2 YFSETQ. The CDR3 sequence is CASSSSNRGRTDTQYF. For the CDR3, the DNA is TGCGCCAGCAGCTCCTCTAACCGGGGGAGGACAGATACGCAGTATTTT.

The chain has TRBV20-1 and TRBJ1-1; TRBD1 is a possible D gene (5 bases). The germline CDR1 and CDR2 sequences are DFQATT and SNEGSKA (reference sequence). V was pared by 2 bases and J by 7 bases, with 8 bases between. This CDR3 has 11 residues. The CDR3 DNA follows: TGCAGTGCTAGACGCCAGGGTGAAGCTTTCTTT. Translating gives CSARRQGEAFF.

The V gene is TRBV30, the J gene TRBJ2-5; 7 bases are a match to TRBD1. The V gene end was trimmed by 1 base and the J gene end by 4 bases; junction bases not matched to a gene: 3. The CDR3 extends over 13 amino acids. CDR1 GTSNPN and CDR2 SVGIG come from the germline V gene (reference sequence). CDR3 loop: CAWSGRGRETQYF. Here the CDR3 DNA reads TGTGCCTGGAGTGGAAGGGGGCGAGAGACCCAGTACTTC.

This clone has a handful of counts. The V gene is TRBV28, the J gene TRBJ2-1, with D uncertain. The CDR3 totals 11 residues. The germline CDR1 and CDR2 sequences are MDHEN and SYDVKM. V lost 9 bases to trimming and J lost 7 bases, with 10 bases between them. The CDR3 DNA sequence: TGTGCCAGTGCGCCGAGAAATGAGCAGTTCTTC. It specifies CASAPRNEQFF.

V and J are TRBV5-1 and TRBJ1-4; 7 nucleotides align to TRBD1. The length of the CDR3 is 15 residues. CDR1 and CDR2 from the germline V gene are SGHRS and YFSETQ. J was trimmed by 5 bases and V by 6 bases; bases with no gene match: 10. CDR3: CASTPGRDRNEKLFF. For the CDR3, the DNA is TGCGCCAGCACCCCTGGAAGGGACAGAAATGAAAAACTGTTTTTT.

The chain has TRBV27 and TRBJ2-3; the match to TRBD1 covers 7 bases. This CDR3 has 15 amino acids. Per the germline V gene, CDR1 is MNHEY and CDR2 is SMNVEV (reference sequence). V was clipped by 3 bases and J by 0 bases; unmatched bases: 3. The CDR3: CASSFRQGSTDTQYF. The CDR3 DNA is TGTGCCAGCAGTTTCCGACAGGGTAGCACAGATACGCAGTATTTT.

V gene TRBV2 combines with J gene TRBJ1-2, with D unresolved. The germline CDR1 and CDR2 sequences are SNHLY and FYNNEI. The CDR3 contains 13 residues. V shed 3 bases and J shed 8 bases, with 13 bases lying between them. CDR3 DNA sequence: TGTGCCAGCAGTGAGGGCGGTGTAGGGGGCTACACCTTC. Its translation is CASSEGGVGGYTF.

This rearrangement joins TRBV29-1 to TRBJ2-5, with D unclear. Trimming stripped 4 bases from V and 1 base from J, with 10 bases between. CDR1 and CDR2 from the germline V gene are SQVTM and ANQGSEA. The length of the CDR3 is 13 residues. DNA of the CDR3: TGCAGCGTTGCAGGCAGCCTCCAAGAGACCCAGTACTTC. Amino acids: CSVAGSLQETQYF.

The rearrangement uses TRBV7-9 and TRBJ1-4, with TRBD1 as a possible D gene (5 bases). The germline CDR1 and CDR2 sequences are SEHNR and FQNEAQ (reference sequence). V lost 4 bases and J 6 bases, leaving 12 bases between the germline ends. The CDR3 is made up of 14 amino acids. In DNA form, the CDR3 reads TGTGCCAGCAGCTCGGGGACGTTGGATGAAAAACTGTTTTTT. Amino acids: CASSSGTLDEKLFF.

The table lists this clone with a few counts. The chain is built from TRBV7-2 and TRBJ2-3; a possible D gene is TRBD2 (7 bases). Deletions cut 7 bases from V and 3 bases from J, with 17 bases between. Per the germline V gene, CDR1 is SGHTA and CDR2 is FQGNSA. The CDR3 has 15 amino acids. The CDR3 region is CASTPEGGRTDTQYF. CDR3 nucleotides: TGTGCCAGCACCCCCGAGGGGGGGCGGACAGATACGCAGTATTTT.

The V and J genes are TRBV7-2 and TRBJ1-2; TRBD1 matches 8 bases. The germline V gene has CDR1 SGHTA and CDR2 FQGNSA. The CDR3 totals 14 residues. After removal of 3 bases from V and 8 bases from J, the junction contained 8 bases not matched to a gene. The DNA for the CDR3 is TGTGCCAGCAGCTTCCTAGGACAGGGAGACGGCTACACCTTC. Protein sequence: CASSFLGQGDGYTF.

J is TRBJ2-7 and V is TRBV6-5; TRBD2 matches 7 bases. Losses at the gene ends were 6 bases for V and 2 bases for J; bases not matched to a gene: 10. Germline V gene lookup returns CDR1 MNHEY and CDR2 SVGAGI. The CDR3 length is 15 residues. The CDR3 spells CASRCSGTNPYEQYF. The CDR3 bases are TGTGCCAGCAGGTGTTCCGGGACTAACCCCTACGAGCAGTACTTC.

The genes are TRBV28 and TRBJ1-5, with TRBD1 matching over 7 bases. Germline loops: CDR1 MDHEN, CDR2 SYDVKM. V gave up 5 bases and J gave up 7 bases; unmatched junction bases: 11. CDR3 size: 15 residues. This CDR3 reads CASSPQTGLGQPQHF. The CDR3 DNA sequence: TGTGCCAGCAGTCCACAGACAGGGCTTGGACAGCCCCAGCATTTT. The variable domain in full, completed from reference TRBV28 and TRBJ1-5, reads DVKVTQSSRYLVKRTGEKVFLECVQDMDHENMFWYRQDPGLGLRLIYFSYDVKMKEKGDIPEGYSVSREKKERFSLILESASTNQTSMYLCASSPQTGLGQPQHFGDGTRLSIL.